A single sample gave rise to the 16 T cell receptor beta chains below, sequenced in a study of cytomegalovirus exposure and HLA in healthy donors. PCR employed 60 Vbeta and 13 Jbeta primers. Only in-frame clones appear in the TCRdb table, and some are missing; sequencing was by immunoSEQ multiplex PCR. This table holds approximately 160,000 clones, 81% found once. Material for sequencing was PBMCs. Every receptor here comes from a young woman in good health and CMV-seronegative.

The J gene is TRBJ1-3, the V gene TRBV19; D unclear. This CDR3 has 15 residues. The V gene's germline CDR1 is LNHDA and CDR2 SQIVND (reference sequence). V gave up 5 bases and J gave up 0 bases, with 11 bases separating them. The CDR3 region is CASSGRGRSGNTIYF. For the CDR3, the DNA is TGTGCCAGTAGTGGAAGAGGTCGCTCTGGAAACACCATATATTTT.

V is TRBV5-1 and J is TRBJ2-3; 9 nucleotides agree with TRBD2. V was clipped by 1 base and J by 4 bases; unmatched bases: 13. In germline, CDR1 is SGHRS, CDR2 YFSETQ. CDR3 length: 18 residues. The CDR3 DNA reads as TGCGCCAGCAGCTTGTTCTTTGCGGGGGGGCAGTCCCCAGATACGCAGTATTTT. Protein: CASSLFFAGGQSPDTQYF.

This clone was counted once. CDR3 loop: CASSIPSGWYF. The CDR3 region has the DNA TGTGCCAGTAGTATTCCCAGCGGTTGGTACTTC. The chain recombines TRBV19 with TRBJ2-7; maybe TRBD2 (5 bases). The V end was cut by 3 bases, the J end by 12 bases, with 12 bases between. The CDR3 is made up of 11 amino acids. Per germline, CDR1 LNHDA and CDR2 SQIVND (reference sequence).

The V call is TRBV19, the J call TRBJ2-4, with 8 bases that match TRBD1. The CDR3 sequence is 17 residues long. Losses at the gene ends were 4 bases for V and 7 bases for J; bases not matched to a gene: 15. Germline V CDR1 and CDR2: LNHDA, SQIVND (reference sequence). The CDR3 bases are TGTGCCAGTAGTAGGAACGGACAGGGCGGACAGCAGAACATTCAGTACTTC. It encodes CASSRNGQGGQQNIQYF.

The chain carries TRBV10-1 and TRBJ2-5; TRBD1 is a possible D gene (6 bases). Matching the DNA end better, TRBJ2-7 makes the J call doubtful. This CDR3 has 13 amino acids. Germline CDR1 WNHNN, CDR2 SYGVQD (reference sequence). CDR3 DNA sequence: TGCGCCAGCAGTCGGGACACCAACTACGAGCAGTACTTC. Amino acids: CASSRDTNYEQYF.

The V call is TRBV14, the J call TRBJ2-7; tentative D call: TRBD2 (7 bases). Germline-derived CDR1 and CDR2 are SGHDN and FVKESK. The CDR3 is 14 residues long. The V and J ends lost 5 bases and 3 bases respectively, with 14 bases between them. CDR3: CASSFGGGRYEQYF. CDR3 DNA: TGTGCCAGCAGCTTTGGCGGGGGCCGCTACGAGCAGTACTTC.

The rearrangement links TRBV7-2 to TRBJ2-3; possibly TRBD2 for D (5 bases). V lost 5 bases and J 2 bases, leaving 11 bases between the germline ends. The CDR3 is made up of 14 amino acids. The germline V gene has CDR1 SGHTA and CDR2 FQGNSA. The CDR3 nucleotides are TGTGCCAGCAGCGGCTGGACTCACACAGATACGCAGTATTTT. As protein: CASSGWTHTDTQYF. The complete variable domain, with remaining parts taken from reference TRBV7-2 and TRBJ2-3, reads GAGVSQSPSNKVTEKGKDVELRCDPISGHTALYWYRQSLGQGLEFLIYFQGNSAPDKSGLPSDRFSAERTGGSVSTLTIQRTQQEDSAVYLCASSGWTHTDTQYFGPGTRLTVL.

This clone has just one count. This CDR3 reads CASSFIETGRINEQFF. The CDR3 coding sequence is TGTGCCAGCAGTTTCATTGAGACAGGGAGAATCAATGAGCAGTTCTTC. The chain links TRBV7-9 to TRBJ2-1, with TRBD1 identical over 7 bases. The length of the CDR3 is 16 residues. Germline V gene sequence: CDR1 SEHNR, CDR2 FQNEAQ (reference sequence). V was pared by 6 bases and J by 6 bases, with 14 bases of the junction left unmatched.

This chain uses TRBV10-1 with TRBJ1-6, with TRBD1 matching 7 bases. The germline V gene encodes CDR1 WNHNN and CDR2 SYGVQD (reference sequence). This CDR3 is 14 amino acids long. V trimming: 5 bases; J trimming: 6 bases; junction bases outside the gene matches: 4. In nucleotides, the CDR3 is TGCGCCAGCAGTCTGGACAGGTCTAATTCACCCCTCCACTTT. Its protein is CASSLDRSNSPLHF.

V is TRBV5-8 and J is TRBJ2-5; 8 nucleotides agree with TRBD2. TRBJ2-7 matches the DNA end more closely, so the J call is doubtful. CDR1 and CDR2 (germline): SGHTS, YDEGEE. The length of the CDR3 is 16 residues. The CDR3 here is CASRLKPGLGSYEQYF. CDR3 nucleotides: TGTGCCAGCAGACTTAAACCGGGACTAGGGTCGTACGAGCAGTACTTC.

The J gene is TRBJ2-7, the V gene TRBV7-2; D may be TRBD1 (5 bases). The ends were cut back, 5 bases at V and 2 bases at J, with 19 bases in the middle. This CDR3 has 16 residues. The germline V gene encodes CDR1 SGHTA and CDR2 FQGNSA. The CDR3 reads CASSPWVGAGPYEQYF. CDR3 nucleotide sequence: TGTGCCAGCAGCCCGTGGGTTGGGGCCGGGCCCTACGAGCAGTACTTC.

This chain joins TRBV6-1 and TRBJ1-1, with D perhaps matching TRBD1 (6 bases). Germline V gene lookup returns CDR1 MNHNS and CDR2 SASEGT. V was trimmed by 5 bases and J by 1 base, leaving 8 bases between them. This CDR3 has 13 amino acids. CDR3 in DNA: TGTGCCAGCAGTTCGACAGGGAACACTGAAGCTTTCTTT. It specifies CASSSTGNTEAFF.

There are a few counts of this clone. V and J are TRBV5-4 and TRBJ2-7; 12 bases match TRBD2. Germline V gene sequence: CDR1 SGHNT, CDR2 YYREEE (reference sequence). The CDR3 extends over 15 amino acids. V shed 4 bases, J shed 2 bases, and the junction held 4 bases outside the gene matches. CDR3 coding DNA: TGTGCCAGCAGCCCGACTAGCGGGAGTCCCTACGAGCAGTACTTC. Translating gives CASSPTSGSPYEQYF.

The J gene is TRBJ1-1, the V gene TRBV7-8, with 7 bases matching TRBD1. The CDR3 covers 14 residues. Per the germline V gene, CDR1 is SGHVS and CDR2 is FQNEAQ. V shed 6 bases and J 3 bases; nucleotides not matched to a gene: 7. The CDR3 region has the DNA TGTGCCAGCAGTGAGACAGGGATTCACACTGAAGCTTTCTTT. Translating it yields CASSETGIHTEAFF.

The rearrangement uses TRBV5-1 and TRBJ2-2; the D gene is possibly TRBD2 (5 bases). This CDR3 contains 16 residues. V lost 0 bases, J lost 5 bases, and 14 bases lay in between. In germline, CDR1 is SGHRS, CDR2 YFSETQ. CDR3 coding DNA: TGCGCCAGCAGCTTGGACGGGGTTGAAGGAACCGGGGAGCTGTTTTTT. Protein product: CASSLDGVEGTGELFF.

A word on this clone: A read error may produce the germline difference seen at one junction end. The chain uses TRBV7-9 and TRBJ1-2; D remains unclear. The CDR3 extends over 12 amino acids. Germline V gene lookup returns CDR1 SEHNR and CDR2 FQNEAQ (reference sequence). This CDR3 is CSSSHRGGGYTF. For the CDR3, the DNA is TGTTCCAGCAGCCATCGGGGAGGTGGCTACACCTTC.